Listed here is a single T cell receptor beta chain. Its specificity is not known. This specimen comes from a study of T cell responses to AZD1222 COVID-19 vaccine. Using immunoSEQ multiplex PCR, the repertoire was profiled, and TCRdb retains in-frame clones only, with some absent. The table lists 150,000 to 200,000 clones, 90% of them singletons. Study-level results: It should be noted that donors were predominantly white British and more often female, and clonal diversity was possibly underestimated. Vaccine-associated CD4 TCRs ranged over spike, dominating at 160-218 and 743-854. Baseline seropositivity characterized only a handful of AZD1222 recipients. Repertoire collection took place solely once the T cell response had peaked.

CDR1 is LGHDT and CDR2 is YNNKEL in the germline V gene (reference sequence). Trimming pared 5 bases from V and 0 bases from J, leaving 13 bases between. CDR3 length: 16 residues. This clonotype originated in an adult who received the AZD1222 COVID-19 vaccine. V and J are TRBV3-1 (or the pseudogene TRBV3-2) and TRBJ1-4; D ambiguous. This specimen consisted of peripheral blood, obtained 28 days after the second AZD1222 dose. CDR3 amino acids: CASSSRTVATNEKLFF. CDR3 in DNA: TGTGCCAGCAGCTCTCGGACGGTTGCAACTAATGAAAAACTGTTTTTT.